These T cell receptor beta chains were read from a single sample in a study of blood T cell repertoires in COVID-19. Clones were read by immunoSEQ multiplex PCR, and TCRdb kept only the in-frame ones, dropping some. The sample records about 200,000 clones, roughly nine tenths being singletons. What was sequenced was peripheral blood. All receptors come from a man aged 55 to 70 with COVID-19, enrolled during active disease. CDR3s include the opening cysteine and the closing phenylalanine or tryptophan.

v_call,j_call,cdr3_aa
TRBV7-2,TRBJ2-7,CASSPGAGTRAYEQYF
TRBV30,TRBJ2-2,CAWVRSGSNTGELFF
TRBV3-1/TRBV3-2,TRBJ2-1,CASSQGPLPQFF
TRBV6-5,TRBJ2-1,CASSYSRGPPNEQFF
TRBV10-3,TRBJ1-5,CAISVGAGQPQHF
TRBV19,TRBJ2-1,CASKRYNEQFF
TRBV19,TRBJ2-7,CASSRTSGGYEQYF
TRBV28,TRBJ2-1,CATTGGSKHEQFF
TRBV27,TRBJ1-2,CASLVQTGQGSNYGYTF
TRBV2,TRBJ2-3,CASSEAGVPTDTQYF
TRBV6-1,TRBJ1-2,CASSEVSGQGNYGYTF
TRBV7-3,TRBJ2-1,CASSPGRRGINEQFF
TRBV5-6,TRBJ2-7,CASTQGLHSEQYF
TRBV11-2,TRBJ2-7,CASSLSGRSYEQYF
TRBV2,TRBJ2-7,CASIPGLAEYEQYF
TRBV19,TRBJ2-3,CATSDRGRTDTQYF
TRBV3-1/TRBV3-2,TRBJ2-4,CASSRPTSGRSKNIQYF
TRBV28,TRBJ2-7,CASSLRQGPQYF
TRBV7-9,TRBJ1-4,CASSRVYRARDEKLFF
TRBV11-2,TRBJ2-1,CASSRGLYNEQFF
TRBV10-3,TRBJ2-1,CAIRINRVEQFF
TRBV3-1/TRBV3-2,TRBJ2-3,CASSQPGLAGGSTDTQYF
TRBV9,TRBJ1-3,CASSATGSGNTIYF
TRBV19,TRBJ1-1,CASSFRRTDGSEAFF
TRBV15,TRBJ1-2,CATSRDLGQRDGYTF
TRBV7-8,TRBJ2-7,CASSPTNRGATYEQYF
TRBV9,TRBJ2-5,CASSIRPSGQETQYF
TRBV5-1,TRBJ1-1,CASSQPGGLRSTEAFF
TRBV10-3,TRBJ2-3,CAISTGGAGTDTQYF
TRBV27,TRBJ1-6,CASRSTGNSPLHF
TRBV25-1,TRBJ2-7,CASSPGLAVYEQYF
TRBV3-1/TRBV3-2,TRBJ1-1,CASSRQGAVNTEAFF